The present TCR beta chain was sequenced within a study of shared clonotypes between healthy human individuals. Authors' data handling: Because ImmunoSEQ provided only junction sequences with no quality scores, the filtering differed. Only in-frame clones appear in the TCRdb table, and some are missing; sequencing was by immunoSEQ multiplex PCR. Clonal size and the V and J genes are those of that table, whereas D and trimming came from the DNA. Seen here are about 2.4 million clones, under 95% observed once, and the top ten hold roughly 0.39%. The CDR3 totals 11 residues. J lost 12 bases, V lost 3 bases, and 6 bases had no gene match. Germline loops: CDR1 SQVTM, CDR2 ANQGSEA.

V is TRBV29-1 and J is TRBJ2-7, with TRBD1 matching 9 bases. The source material was naive CD4+ T cells from PBMCs. Subset of the sample: CD45RA+ positively selected. The sequence was collected from a man aged 18 to 30 in good health. Some clones in this sample may be carry-over from other donors' samples. CDR3 DNA: TGCAGCGTTGAGGGAACAGGGGGCCGGTACTTC. Protein product: CSVEGTGGRYF.